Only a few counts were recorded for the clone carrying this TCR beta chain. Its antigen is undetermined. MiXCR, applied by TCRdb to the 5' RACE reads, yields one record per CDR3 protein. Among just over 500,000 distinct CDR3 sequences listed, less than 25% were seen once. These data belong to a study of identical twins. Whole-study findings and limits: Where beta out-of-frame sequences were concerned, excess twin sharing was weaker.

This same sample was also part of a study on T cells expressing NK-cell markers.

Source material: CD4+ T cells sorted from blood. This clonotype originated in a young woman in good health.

The CDR3 nucleotides are TGCAGTGCTAGAGATTTTCGGGGGATTGCAACTAATGAAAAACTGTTTTTT. Protein sequence: CSARDFRGIATNEKLFF. The chain employs TRBV20-1 and TRBJ1-4; D possibly corresponds to TRBD1 (5 bases). The CDR3 spans 17 residues. Trimming pared 0 bases from V and 0 bases from J, leaving 14 bases between. CDR1 and CDR2 (germline): DFQATT, SNEGSKA (reference sequence).